This TCR beta chain comes out of a study of blood T cell repertoires in COVID-19. For the study at large: Samples came from the United States, Italy and Spain, spanning acute and convalescent COVID-19. The analysed material was cDNA or gDNA that came from T cells, B-cell-depleted T cells, or PBMCs.

V was clipped by 5 bases and J by 1 base, with 12 bases between them. Germline CDR1 reads KGHDR; CDR2 reads SFDVKD. The CDR3 is made up of 15 amino acids. Authors' processing steps: Amplification from reference gene primers served as the basis for estimated nucleated cell counts. The method was immunoSEQ multiplex PCR; TCRdb's version includes in-frame clones alone and lacks a portion of them. V, J and clone size were drawn from that table, and D and trimming were deduced from the DNA. The sample has roughly 200,000 clones, roughly 89% seen once. The sample consisted of peripheral blood. The chain recombines TRBV24-1 with TRBJ2-3; possibly TRBD2 for D (5 bases). This clonotype was obtained from a man in his forties or fifties with acute or convalescent COVID-19. CDR3 coding DNA: TGTGCCACCAGTGTTTCCGGGGATGGCACAGATACGCAGTATTTT. Translating gives CATSVSGDGTDTQYF.